Listed here are 14 T cell receptor beta chains from one sample, sequenced in a study of CD8 T cells in ankylosing spondylitis. TCRdb independently ran MiXCR on the 5' RACE reads; one entry per CDR3 protein. The table includes about 310,000 distinct CDR3 sequences, around 21% detected once. Material: blood, either unsorted or a sorted T cell fraction (not recorded which). The source of these receptors is a female donor with ankylosing spondylitis or in good health (not recorded which).

The genes are TRBV5-4 and TRBJ2-3, with 9 bases matching TRBD1. The CDR3 sequence is 15 residues long. The V segment lost 4 bases and the J segment 2 bases; nucleotides outside the gene matches: 5. Germline V gene data show CDR1 as SGHNT and CDR2 as YYREEE (reference sequence). The CDR3: CASSRGTGLTDTQYF. For the CDR3, the DNA is TGTGCCAGCAGCAGAGGGACAGGGCTCACAGATACGCAGTATTTT.

This clonotype was seen many times. The chain uses TRBV7-2 and TRBJ2-3; D possibly corresponds to TRBD2 (6 bases). Trimming pared 5 bases from V and 8 bases from J, leaving 23 bases between. The V gene's germline CDR1 is SGHTA and CDR2 FQGNSA. The CDR3 runs to 16 residues. This CDR3 reads CASSPGTPRGYATQYF. As DNA, the CDR3 is TGTGCCAGCAGCCCCGGGACCCCCCGGGGGTACGCTACGCAGTATTTT.

This clonotype was seen a few times. The chain carries TRBV6-5 and TRBJ1-6, with a tentative D call TRBD1 (6 bases). Germline CDR1 is MNHEY and CDR2 is SVGAGI. The CDR3 runs to 16 residues. Trimming took 4 bases from V and 6 from J, leaving 16 bases between them. CDR3 nucleotides: TGTGCCAGCAGTTTGGGGGCCTCGACAGTTAATTCACCCCTCCACTTT. It encodes CASSLGASTVNSPLHF.

This clonotype occurred a few times. The J gene is TRBJ1-1, the V gene TRBV12-5; D uncertain. Between the trimmed V and J ends, which lost 1 base and 9 bases, there was a span of 9 bases. CDR1 is LGHNT and CDR2 is FRNRAP in the germline V gene. This CDR3 is 12 amino acids long. CDR3 region: CASGLGGVQAFF. The CDR3 nucleotides read TGTGCTAGTGGTTTGGGGGGTGTACAAGCTTTCTTT.

This clonotype was observed a handful of times. The V and J genes are TRBV9 and TRBJ2-2, with a weak D call TRBD1 (6 bases). V dropped 3 bases and J dropped 4 bases, with 13 bases sitting between them. Germline V gene sequence: CDR1 SGDLS, CDR2 YYNGEE. The CDR3 loop spans 15 amino acids. CDR3 in DNA: TGTGCCAGCAGCGCGGAACAGGGTTTCACCGGGGAGCTGTTTTTT. Its protein is CASSAEQGFTGELFF.

This chain uses TRBV12-5 with TRBJ2-3; D uncertain. Trimming shortened V by 5 bases and J by 2 bases, and 5 bases separated the two germline ends. The CDR3 extends over 12 amino acids. CDR1 and CDR2 from the germline V gene are LGHNT and FRNRAP. DNA of the CDR3: TGTGCTAGTGGTCCATCCACAGATACGCAGTATTTT. It encodes CASGPSTDTQYF. Supplemented by reference TRBV12-5 and TRBJ2-3, the full variable domain reads DARVTQTPRHKVTEMGQEVTMRCQPILGHNTVFWYRQTMMQGLELLAYFRNRAPLDDSGMPKDRFSAEMPDATLATLKIQPSEPRDSAVYFCASGPSTDTQYFGPGTRLTVL.

Here the CDR3 reads CASSERQGINGYTF. The CDR3 DNA reads as TGTGCCAGCAGCGAGAGACAGGGGATAAATGGCTACACCTTC. The J gene is TRBJ1-2, the V gene TRBV2, with TRBD1 identical over 8 bases. The CDR3 runs 14 residues. The ends lost 6 bases at V and 6 bases at J; junction bases unmatched: 9. CDR1 and CDR2 from the germline V gene are SNHLY and FYNNEI.

DNA of the CDR3: TGTGCCAGCAGTTTGGGACAGGCAAGGAATTCACCCCTCCACTTT. Translated: CASSLGQARNSPLHF. The rearrangement links TRBV27 to TRBJ1-6, with 8 bases fitting TRBD1. The ends lost 3 bases at V and 7 bases at J; junction bases unmatched: 5. The CDR3 has 15 residues. CDR1 MNHEY and CDR2 SMNVEV come from the germline V gene (reference sequence).

This clonotype was seen more than once but under ten times. V usage is TRBV7-2 and J usage is TRBJ2-1, with 12 bases lining up with TRBD1. Germline V gene data show CDR1 as SGHTA and CDR2 as FQGNSA. V shed 5 bases and J 8 bases; nucleotides not matched to a gene: 7. The CDR3 has 15 amino acids. The CDR3 protein is CASSPGTGGAYEQFF. The DNA of the CDR3 is TGTGCCAGCAGCCCCGGGACAGGGGGCGCATATGAGCAGTTCTTC.

This clonotype has ten or more counts. The chain joins TRBV29-1 to TRBJ1-2; 9 positions agree with TRBD1. CDR3 length: 14 residues. Germline assignment: CDR1 SQVTM and CDR2 ANQGSEA. With V trimmed by 4 bases and J by 5 bases, 8 bases remained unmatched. The CDR3 region has the DNA TGCAGCGTTGCTGGACAGGGGATTTTTTATGGCTACACCTTC. Amino acid sequence: CSVAGQGIFYGYTF.

This clonotype was observed a handful of times. The genes are TRBV5-1 and TRBJ2-2, with TRBD2 identical over 8 bases. The junction had 10 bases not matched to a gene; V was cut back by 5 bases and J by 7 bases. The CDR3 totals 15 residues. Per germline, CDR1 SGHRS and CDR2 YFSETQ. CDR3 residues: CASSPQRELGGELFF. In DNA, the CDR3 is TGCGCCAGCAGTCCTCAGCGGGAGTTAGGCGGGGAGCTGTTTTTT.

A few counts support this clonotype. The chain carries TRBV12-3 or TRBV12-4 and TRBJ1-2, with D tentatively TRBD1 (5 bases). CDR3 length: 13 residues. Trimming stripped 3 bases from V and 4 bases from J, with 9 bases between. This CDR3 reads CASSLGLIYGYTF. As DNA, the CDR3 is TGTGCCAGCAGTTTGGGACTGATCTATGGCTACACCTTC.

This clonotype was picked up many times. The chain links TRBV12-3 or TRBV12-4 to TRBJ2-6, with D possibly TRBD1 on 5 matching bases. V was trimmed by 5 bases and J by 0 bases, leaving 11 bases between them. The CDR3 runs 16 residues. For the CDR3, the DNA is TGTGCCAGCAGTCCCGCAGGGATCTCTGGGGCCAACGTCCTGACTTTC. Protein product: CASSPAGISGANVLTF.

At least ten counts were recorded for this clonotype. This chain uses TRBV5-1 with TRBJ2-5; 8 positions agree with TRBD2. After removal of 5 bases from V and 3 bases from J, the junction contained 9 bases not matched to a gene. CDR1 SGHRS and CDR2 YFSETQ come from the germline V gene. The CDR3 loop spans 15 amino acids. CDR3 amino acids: CASSPVAGTKETQYF. CDR3 bases: TGCGCCAGCAGTCCGGTAGCGGGGACGAAAGAGACCCAGTACTTC.